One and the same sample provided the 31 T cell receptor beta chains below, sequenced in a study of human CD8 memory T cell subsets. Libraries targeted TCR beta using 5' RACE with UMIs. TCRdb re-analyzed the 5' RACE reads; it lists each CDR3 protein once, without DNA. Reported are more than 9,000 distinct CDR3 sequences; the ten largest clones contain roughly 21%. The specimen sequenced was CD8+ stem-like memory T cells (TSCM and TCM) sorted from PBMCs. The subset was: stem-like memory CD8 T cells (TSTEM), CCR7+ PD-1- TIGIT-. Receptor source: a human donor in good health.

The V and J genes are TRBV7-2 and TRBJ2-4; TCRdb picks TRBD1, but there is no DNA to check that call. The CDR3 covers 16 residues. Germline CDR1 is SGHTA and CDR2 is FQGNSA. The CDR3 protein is CASSPRDSKAKNIQYF.

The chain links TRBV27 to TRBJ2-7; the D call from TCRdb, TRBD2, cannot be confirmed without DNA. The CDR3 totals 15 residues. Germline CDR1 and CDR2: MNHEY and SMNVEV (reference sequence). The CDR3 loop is CASSPLAGGTYEQYF.

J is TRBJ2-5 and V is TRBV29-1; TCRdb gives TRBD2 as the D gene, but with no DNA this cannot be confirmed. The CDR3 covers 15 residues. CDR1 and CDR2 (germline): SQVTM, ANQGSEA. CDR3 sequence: CSVELAGDEEETQYF.

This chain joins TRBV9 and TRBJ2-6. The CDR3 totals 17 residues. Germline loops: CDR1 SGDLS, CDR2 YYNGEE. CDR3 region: CASSVEVTTSGANVLTF. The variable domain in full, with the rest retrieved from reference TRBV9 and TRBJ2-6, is DSGVTQTPKHLITATGQRVTLRCSPRSGDLSVYWYQQSLDQGLQFLIQYYNGEERAKGNILERFSAQQFPDLHSELNLSSLELGDSALYFCASSVEVTTSGANVLTFGAGSRLTVL.

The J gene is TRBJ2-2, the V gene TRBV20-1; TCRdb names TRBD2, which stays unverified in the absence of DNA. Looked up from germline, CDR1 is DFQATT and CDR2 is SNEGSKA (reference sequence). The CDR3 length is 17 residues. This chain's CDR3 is CSARDLGLAGETGELFF.

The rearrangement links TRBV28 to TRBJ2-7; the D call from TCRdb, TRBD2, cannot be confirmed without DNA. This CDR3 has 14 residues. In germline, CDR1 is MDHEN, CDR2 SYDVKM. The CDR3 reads CASSFDGEGYEQYF.

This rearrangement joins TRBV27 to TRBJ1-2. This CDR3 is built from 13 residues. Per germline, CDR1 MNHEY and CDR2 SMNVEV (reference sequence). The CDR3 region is CASNGYGNYGYTF.

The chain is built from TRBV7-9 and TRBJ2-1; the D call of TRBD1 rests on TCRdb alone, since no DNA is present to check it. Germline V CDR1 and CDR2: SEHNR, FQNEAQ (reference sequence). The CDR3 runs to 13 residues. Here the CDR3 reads CASSPPSWDEQFF.

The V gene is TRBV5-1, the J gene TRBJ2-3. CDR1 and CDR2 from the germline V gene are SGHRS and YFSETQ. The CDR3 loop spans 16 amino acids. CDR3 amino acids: CASSLAVAYSTDTQYF. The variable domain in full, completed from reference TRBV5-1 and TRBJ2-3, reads KAGVTQTPRYLIKTRGQQVTLSCSPISGHRSVSWYQQTPGQGLQFLFEYFSETQRNKGNFPGRFSGRQFSNSRSEMNVSTLELGDSALYLCASSLAVAYSTDTQYFGPGTRLTVL.

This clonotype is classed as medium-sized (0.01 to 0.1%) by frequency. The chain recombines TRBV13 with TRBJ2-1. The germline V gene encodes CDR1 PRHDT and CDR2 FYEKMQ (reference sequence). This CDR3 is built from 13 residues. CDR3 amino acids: CASSLRPVNEQFF.

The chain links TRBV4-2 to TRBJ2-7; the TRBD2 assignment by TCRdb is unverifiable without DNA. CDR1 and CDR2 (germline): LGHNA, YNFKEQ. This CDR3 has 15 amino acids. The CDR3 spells CASSQLGLATYEQYF.

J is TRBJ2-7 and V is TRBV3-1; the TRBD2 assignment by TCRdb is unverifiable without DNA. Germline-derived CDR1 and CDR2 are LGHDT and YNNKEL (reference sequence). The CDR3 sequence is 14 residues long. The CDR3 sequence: CASSQDSGGYEQYF.

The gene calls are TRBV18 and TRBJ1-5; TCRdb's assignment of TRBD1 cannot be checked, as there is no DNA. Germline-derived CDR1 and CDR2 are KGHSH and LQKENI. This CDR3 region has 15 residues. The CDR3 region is CASSPVQGADQPQHF. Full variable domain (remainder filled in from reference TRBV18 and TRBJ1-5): NAGVMQNPRHLVRRRGQEARLRCSPMKGHSHVYWYRQLPEEGLKFMVYLQKENIIDESGMPKERFSAEFPKEGPSILRIQQVVRGDSAAYFCASSPVQGADQPQHFGDGTRLSIL.

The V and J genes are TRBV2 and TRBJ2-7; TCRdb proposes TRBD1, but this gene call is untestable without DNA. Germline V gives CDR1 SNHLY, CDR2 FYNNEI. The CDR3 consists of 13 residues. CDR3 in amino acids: CATKGQSLYEQYF.

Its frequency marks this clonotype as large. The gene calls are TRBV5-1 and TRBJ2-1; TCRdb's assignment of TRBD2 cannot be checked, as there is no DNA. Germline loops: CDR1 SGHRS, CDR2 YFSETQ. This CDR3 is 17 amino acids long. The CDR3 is CASSLEGLAGTYNEQFF. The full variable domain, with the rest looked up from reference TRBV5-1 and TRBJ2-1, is KAGVTQTPRYLIKTRGQQVTLSCSPISGHRSVSWYQQTPGQGLQFLFEYFSETQRNKGNFPGRFSGRQFSNSRSEMNVSTLELGDSALYLCASSLEGLAGTYNEQFFGPGTRLTVL.

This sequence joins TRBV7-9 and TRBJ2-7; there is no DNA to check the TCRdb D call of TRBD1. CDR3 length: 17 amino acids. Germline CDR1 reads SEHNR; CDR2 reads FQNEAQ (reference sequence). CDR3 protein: CASSSGTGITPYYEQYF.

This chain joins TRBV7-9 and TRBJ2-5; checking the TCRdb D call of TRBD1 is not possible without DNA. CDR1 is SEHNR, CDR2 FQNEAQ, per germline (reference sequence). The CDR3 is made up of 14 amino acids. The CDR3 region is CASSPVRAGETQYF.

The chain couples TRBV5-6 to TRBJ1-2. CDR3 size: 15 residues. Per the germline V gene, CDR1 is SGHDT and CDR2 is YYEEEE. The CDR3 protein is CASSLAGIRSYGYTF.

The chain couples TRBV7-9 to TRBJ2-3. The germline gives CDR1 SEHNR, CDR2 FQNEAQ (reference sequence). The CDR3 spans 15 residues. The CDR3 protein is CASSSSQPSTDTQYF.

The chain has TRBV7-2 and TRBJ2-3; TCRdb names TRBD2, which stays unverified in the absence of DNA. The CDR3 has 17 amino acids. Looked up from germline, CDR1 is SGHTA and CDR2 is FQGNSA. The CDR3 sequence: CASSTTGTSGGDDTQYF.

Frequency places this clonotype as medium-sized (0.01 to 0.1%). CDR3 region: CSAREPSNTGELFF. The V and J genes are TRBV20-1 and TRBJ2-2; TCRdb gives TRBD2 as the D gene, but with no DNA this cannot be confirmed. Looked up from germline, CDR1 is DFQATT and CDR2 is SNEGSKA (reference sequence). The CDR3 covers 14 residues.

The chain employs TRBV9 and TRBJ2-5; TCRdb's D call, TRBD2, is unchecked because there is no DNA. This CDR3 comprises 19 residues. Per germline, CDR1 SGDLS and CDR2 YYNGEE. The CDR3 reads CASSVRTGTSGSGPETQYF.

The CDR3 spells CASSAWTRGQLGREINEQYF. J is TRBJ2-7 and V is TRBV7-2; TCRdb reports TRBD2, a call that lacks DNA to check it against. Germline V gives CDR1 SGHTA, CDR2 FQGNSA. This CDR3 spans 20 amino acids.

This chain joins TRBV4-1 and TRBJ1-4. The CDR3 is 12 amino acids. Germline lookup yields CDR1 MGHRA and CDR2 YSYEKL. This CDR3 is CASSQDGEKLFF.

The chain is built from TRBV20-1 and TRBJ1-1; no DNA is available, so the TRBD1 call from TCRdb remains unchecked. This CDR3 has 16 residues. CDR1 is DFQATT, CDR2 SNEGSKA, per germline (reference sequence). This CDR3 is CSARDLRGKVDTEAFF.

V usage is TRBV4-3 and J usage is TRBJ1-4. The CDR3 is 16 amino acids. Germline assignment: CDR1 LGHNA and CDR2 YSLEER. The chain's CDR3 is CASSQDFASTNEKLFF.

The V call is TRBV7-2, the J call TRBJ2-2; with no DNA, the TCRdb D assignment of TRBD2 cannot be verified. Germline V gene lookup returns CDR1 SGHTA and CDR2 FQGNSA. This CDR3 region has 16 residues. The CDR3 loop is CASTLKGTKNTGELFF.

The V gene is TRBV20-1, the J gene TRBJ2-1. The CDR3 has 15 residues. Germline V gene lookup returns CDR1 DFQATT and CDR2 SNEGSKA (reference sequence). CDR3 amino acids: CSAINRDSSYNEQFF.

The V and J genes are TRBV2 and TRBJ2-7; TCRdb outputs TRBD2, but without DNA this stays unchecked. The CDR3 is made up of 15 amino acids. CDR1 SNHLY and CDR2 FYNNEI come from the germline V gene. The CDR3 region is CASNTGTSRAYEQYF.

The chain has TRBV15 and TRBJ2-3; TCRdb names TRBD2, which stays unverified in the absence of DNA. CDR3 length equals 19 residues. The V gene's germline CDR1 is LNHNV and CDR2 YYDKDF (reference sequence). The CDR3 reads CATSIQTSSTSGGADTQYF.

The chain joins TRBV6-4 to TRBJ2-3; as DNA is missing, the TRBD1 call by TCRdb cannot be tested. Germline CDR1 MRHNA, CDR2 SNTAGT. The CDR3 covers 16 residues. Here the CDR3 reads CASSDGNGGSTDTQYF.